Each of the 13 T cell receptor beta chains below was sequenced from the same sample in a study of human T cells and chemical hapten exposure. Time point: patch test 2, 6 weeks after DPC sensitization. Regarding treatment: therapeutic diphenylcyclopropenone sensitization with weekly scalp DPC. Using its own MiXCR run on the RACE reads, TCRdb lists one record per CDR3 protein. The sample has tens of thousands of distinct CDR3 sequences, less than 4% seen once. Sample: whole blood, taken in connection with sensitization to the hapten diphenylcyclopropenone (DPC). The receptors here all came from a man between 35 and 55 years old with alopecia areata. Some clones in this sample may be carry-over from other donors' samples.

This clonotype has a handful of counts. This chain joins TRBV3-1 and TRBJ2-3; D remains unclear. Trimming took 3 bases from V and 6 from J, leaving 10 bases between them. This CDR3 contains 13 residues. CDR1 and CDR2 (germline): LGHDT, YNNKEL (reference sequence). The CDR3 DNA follows: TGTGCCAGCAGCCATGGATTAGTCGATACGCAGTATTTT. Amino acid sequence: CASSHGLVDTQYF.

This clonotype was picked up many times. This chain connects TRBV7-8 to TRBJ2-3; TRBD2 might be the D (5 bases). The length of the CDR3 is 14 residues. Deletions cut 3 bases from V and 2 bases from J, with 9 bases between. The germline CDR1 and CDR2 sequences are SGHVS and FQNEAQ. The CDR3 here is CASSLRRVTDTQYF. The CDR3 region has the DNA TGTGCCAGCAGCTTGAGGCGGGTCACAGATACGCAGTATTTT.

The CDR3 nucleotides read TGTGCCATCAGTGAGGACAGCAATGAGCAGTTCTTC. It encodes CAISEDSNEQFF. The chain employs TRBV10-3 and TRBJ2-1; D might be TRBD1 (5 bases). V gave up 2 bases and J gave up 6 bases, with 5 bases separating them. This CDR3 has 12 residues. Germline V gives CDR1 ENHRY, CDR2 SYGVKD.

In its sample, this clonotype was seen many times. CDR3: CASSDRGVTDTQYF. DNA of the CDR3: TGTGCCAGCAGTGACAGGGGGGTAACAGATACGCAGTATTTT. This chain links TRBV25-1 with TRBJ2-3; a possible D gene is TRBD1 (7 bases). The CDR3 is 14 amino acids. Germline CDR1 and CDR2: MGHDK and SYGVNS. V shed 3 bases and J shed 3 bases, with 10 bases lying between them. The entire variable domain, with the rest obtained from reference TRBV25-1 and TRBJ2-3, is as follows: EADIYQTPRYLVIGTGKKITLECSQTMGHDKMYWYQQDPGMELHLIHYSYGVNSTEKGDLSSESTVSRIRTEHFPLTLESARPSHTSQYLCASSDRGVTDTQYFGPGTRLTVL.

The chain employs TRBV2 and TRBJ2-7; no definite D call. Germline V CDR1 and CDR2: SNHLY, FYNNEI. This CDR3 is 13 amino acids long. The V end was cut by 7 bases, the J end by 2 bases, with 12 bases between. CDR3 nucleotide sequence: TGTGCCAGCACCCCCTTCCGACCCTACGAGCAGTACTTC. It translates to CASTPFRPYEQYF.

This clonotype was recorded many times. The rearrangement uses TRBV20-1 and TRBJ2-1; possible D gene TRBD2, 7 bases. Trimming removed 8 bases from V and 7 bases from J, with 21 bases in between. CDR1 is DFQATT and CDR2 is SNEGSKA in the germline V gene (reference sequence). This CDR3 contains 14 residues. In DNA, the CDR3 is TGCAGTAGCCGGGGGCTAGCGGAGGTGAATGAGCAGTTCTTC. Protein: CSSRGLAEVNEQFF.

This clonotype was detected ten times or more. V and J are TRBV29-1 and TRBJ1-1, with D maybe TRBD1 (6 bases). CDR3 size: 14 residues. V lost 6 bases and J 4 bases, leaving 18 bases between the germline ends. From germline, CDR1 is SQVTM and CDR2 ANQGSEA. CDR3 in amino acids: CSVRDTGGSTEAFF. Written as DNA, the CDR3 is TGCAGCGTCCGGGACACCGGAGGAAGCACTGAAGCTTTCTTT.

This clonotype has at least ten counts. This sequence joins TRBV6-2 or TRBV6-3 and TRBJ2-7; 8 bases are shared with TRBD2. The CDR3 runs 14 residues. After removal of 4 bases from V and 2 bases from J, the junction contained 4 bases not matched to a gene. The germline V gene has CDR1 MNHEY and CDR2 SVGEGT. CDR3 DNA sequence: TGTGCCAGCAGTTGGCGGGAGGCCCCCTACGAGCAGTACTTC. Translation gives CASSWREAPYEQYF.

Many counts were recorded for this clonotype. The chain employs TRBV28 and TRBJ1-2; D not certain. The CDR3 sequence is 16 residues long. The ends were cut back, 3 bases at V and 4 bases at J, with 18 bases in the middle. The germline V gene has CDR1 MDHEN and CDR2 SYDVKM. The CDR3 loop reads CASSFGPSGSSYGYTF. CDR3 coding DNA: TGTGCCAGCAGTTTCGGGCCCTCGGGGAGTTCCTATGGCTACACCTTC.

The sample holds many counts of this clonotype. This rearrangement joins TRBV7-8 to TRBJ2-1; D is undetermined. CDR3 length: 12 amino acids. CDR1 is SGHVS, CDR2 FQNEAQ, per germline. Trimming stripped 2 bases from V and 5 bases from J, with 4 bases between. CDR3 in DNA: TGTGCCAGCAGCTTAATTGACAATGAGCAGTTCTTC. Its translation is CASSLIDNEQFF.

This clonotype has a count of ten or more. The V call is TRBV20-1, the J call TRBJ1-2; D might be TRBD1 (6 bases). V lost 5 bases, J lost 4 bases, and 14 bases lay in between. The CDR3 contains 13 residues. The germline V gene encodes CDR1 DFQATT and CDR2 SNEGSKA (reference sequence). CDR3 DNA: TGCAGTGCTCCGACAGGAGGACTCTATGGCTACACCTTC. Translating it yields CSAPTGGLYGYTF.

The chain links TRBV7-9 to TRBJ1-2; tentatively, D is TRBD1 (6 bases). V shed 5 bases and J shed 0 bases, with 16 bases lying between them. The CDR3 is made up of 16 amino acids. Germline V gene data show CDR1 as SEHNR and CDR2 as FQNEAQ (reference sequence). The CDR3 loop is CASSHDRPESNYGYTF. The CDR3 DNA reads as TGTGCCAGCAGCCATGACAGGCCGGAGTCTAACTATGGCTACACCTTC.

In its sample, this clonotype was seen many times. The chain links TRBV4-2 to TRBJ1-1, with D tentatively TRBD1 (6 bases). This CDR3 region has 16 residues. V shed 0 bases and J shed 2 bases, with 13 bases lying between them. Germline V lookup: CDR1 LGHNA, CDR2 YNFKEQ. CDR3 region: CASSQEKAGDNTEAFF. In nucleotides, the CDR3 is TGTGCCAGCAGCCAAGAGAAAGCAGGGGATAACACTGAAGCTTTCTTT.